One sample yielded the 29 T cell receptor beta chains listed below, sequenced in a study of T cells after yellow fever vaccination. TCRdb used MiXCR to reprocess the 5' RACE reads, holding one entry per CDR3 protein. The sample has 340,000 or so distinct CDR3 sequences, under 15% seen once; the top ten hold 2.5% to 3.5%. The sequences come from CD4+ T cells sorted from PBMCs, collected 15 days after the yellow fever booster vaccination. The receptors shown here come from a young man who received the YFV17D yellow fever vaccine.

The rearrangement uses TRBV10-3 and TRBJ2-1; 8 bases map to TRBD1. V trimming: 7 bases; J trimming: 3 bases; junction bases outside the gene matches: 5. Germline V CDR1 and CDR2: ENHRY, SYGVKD. The CDR3 is 14 residues long. As DNA, the CDR3 is TGTGCCATCACCCAGGACAGGGTCTACAATGAGCAGTTCTTC. Translation gives CAITQDRVYNEQFF.

This clonotype was seen a handful of times. The chain links TRBV9 to TRBJ1-1, with TRBD1 identical over 7 bases. Germline CDR1 is SGDLS and CDR2 is YYNGEE. This CDR3 is 14 amino acids long. V shed 4 bases and J 6 bases; nucleotides not matched to a gene: 9. The CDR3 is CASSIGDRASEAFF. DNA of the CDR3: TGTGCCAGCAGCATAGGCGACAGGGCATCTGAAGCTTTCTTT.

This clonotype has more than one count but fewer than ten. The chain is built from TRBV7-3 and TRBJ2-5, with 13 nucleotides matching TRBD2. The ends lost 5 bases at V and 5 bases at J; junction bases unmatched: 8. The CDR3 runs to 16 residues. Germline CDR1 and CDR2: SGHTA and FQGTGA. CDR3 sequence: CASSLRLAGGRETQYF. CDR3 sequence (DNA): TGTGCCAGCAGCCTGAGACTAGCGGGGGGTAGGGAGACCCAGTACTTC.

In its sample, this clonotype was seen a few times. V is TRBV4-1 and J is TRBJ1-6; perhaps TRBD1 as D (5 bases). This CDR3 has 16 residues. Germline-derived CDR1 and CDR2 are MGHRA and YSYEKL. Trimming shortened V by 3 bases and J by 8 bases, and 17 bases separated the two germline ends. The CDR3 DNA reads TGCGCCAGCAGCCACCGAGGGACCGACGAAGATTCACCCCTCCACTTT. The encoded protein is CASSHRGTDEDSPLHF.

This clonotype has more than one count but fewer than ten. The V and J genes are TRBV7-2 and TRBJ2-5; D remains ambiguous. The V gene's germline CDR1 is SGHTA and CDR2 FQGNSA. V was clipped by 4 bases and J by 3 bases, with 9 bases between them. This CDR3 has 13 residues. As DNA, the CDR3 is TGTGCCAGCAGCTCATACGTGGAAGAGACCCAGTACTTC. Encoded protein: CASSSYVEETQYF.

The table lists this clonotype with a few counts. This chain links TRBV12-3 or TRBV12-4 with TRBJ1-1; a possible D gene is TRBD1 (6 bases). The V gene lost 0 bases and the J gene lost 13 bases, with 12 bases spanning the gap. The CDR3 has 12 residues. CDR3 protein: CASSLATGSVFF. The DNA for the CDR3 is TGTGCCAGCAGTTTAGCAACAGGGTCGGTTTTCTTT.

The chain joins TRBV4-3 to TRBJ1-1; unclear D gene. Germline values: CDR1 LGHNA, CDR2 YSLEER. V gave up 5 bases and J gave up 1 base, with 11 bases separating them. CDR3 length: 14 amino acids. The DNA of the CDR3 is TGCGCCAGCAGCTCTACACCCAGGAACACTGAAGCTTTCTTT. It yields the protein CASSSTPRNTEAFF.

This clonotype was counted only a few times. This chain connects TRBV4-3 to TRBJ2-1, with D tentatively TRBD2 (6 bases). Germline V lookup: CDR1 LGHNA, CDR2 YSLEER. The CDR3 length is 17 residues. V gave up 0 bases and J gave up 8 bases, with 20 bases separating them. The CDR3 spells CASSQDPSAVFDDEQFF. CDR3 coding DNA: TGCGCCAGCAGCCAAGATCCTAGCGCGGTATTTGACGATGAGCAGTTCTTC.

There are many counts of this clonotype. The J gene is TRBJ1-1, the V gene TRBV4-2; maybe TRBD1 (5 bases). In germline, CDR1 is LGHNA, CDR2 YNFKEQ. The CDR3 loop spans 14 amino acids. V was pared by 8 bases and J by 4 bases, with 17 bases between. CDR3 DNA: TGTGCCAGCGCAAGCAGGGAGGGAAGCACTGAAGCTTTCTTT. Translated, it gives CASASREGSTEAFF.

This clonotype was counted at least ten times. CDR3 protein: CASRSRDSRGFSSNQPQHF. CDR3 DNA: TGTGCCAGCAGGTCCCGGGACAGCCGTGGATTTTCCAGCAATCAGCCCCAGCATTTT. The chain is built from TRBV6-5 and TRBJ1-5; 7 nucleotides align to TRBD1. Germline trimming cut 6 bases from V and 1 base from J; bases unmatched to any gene: 18. The CDR3 is 19 amino acids. CDR1 MNHEY and CDR2 SVGAGI come from the germline V gene.

The V gene is TRBV18, the J gene TRBJ2-2; the match to TRBD1 covers 7 bases. This CDR3 region has 17 residues. The germline V gene encodes CDR1 KGHSH and CDR2 LQKENI. V shed 3 bases, J shed 3 bases, and the junction held 10 bases outside the gene matches. The chain's CDR3 is CASSPRAWDSYTGELFF. Here the CDR3 DNA reads TGTGCCAGCTCACCGAGAGCTTGGGACAGCTACACCGGGGAGCTGTTTTTT.

As to this clonotype: A much larger clone lies one base from this, so it may be a read error. This chain links TRBV3-1 with TRBJ1-2, with D unresolved. Germline V gene data show CDR1 as LGHDT and CDR2 as YNNKEL (reference sequence). Trimming stripped 4 bases from V and 7 bases from J, with 10 bases between. The CDR3 covers 12 residues. The CDR3 coding sequence is TGTGCCAGCAGCCGAGAGCAGGCTGGCTACACCTTC. Its translation is CASSREQAGYTF.

This clonotype was observed a handful of times. The V gene is TRBV2, the J gene TRBJ2-1; perhaps TRBD2 as D (6 bases). This CDR3 region has 18 residues. CDR1 and CDR2 from the germline V gene are SNHLY and FYNNEI. The ends were cut back, 5 bases at V and 6 bases at J, with 26 bases in the middle. CDR3 coding DNA: TGTGCCAGCAGTCCCACAAGAACACTAGCCATGCTGGGCAATGAGCAGTTCTTC. As protein: CASSPTRTLAMLGNEQFF.

This clonotype was counted a few times. The V and J genes are TRBV7-2 and TRBJ1-6, with D tentatively TRBD1 (6 bases). The CDR3 runs to 15 residues. V was pared by 5 bases and J by 10 bases, with 18 bases between. Germline assignment: CDR1 SGHTA and CDR2 FQGNSA. The CDR3 here is CASSRQGGVGSPLHF. In DNA form, the CDR3 reads TGTGCCAGCAGCCGTCAAGGGGGTGTAGGGTCACCCCTCCACTTT.

This clonotype was recorded a few times. The CDR3 region has the DNA TGTGCCAGCAGCCCGACCCCGGCAGTCGGGGCCGGGGAGCTGTTTTTT. Translating it yields CASSPTPAVGAGELFF. The genes are TRBV11-2 and TRBJ2-2, with D perhaps matching TRBD2 (5 bases). The V end was cut by 5 bases, the J end by 6 bases, with 19 bases between. The CDR3 has 16 residues. The germline CDR1 and CDR2 sequences are SGHAT and FQNNGV.

This chain connects TRBV20-1 to TRBJ2-5, with D perhaps matching TRBD2 (6 bases). The CDR3 contains 14 residues. From germline, CDR1 is DFQATT and CDR2 SNEGSKA (reference sequence). V was clipped by 2 bases and J by 4 bases, with 14 bases between them. CDR3 nucleotide sequence: TGCAGTGCTAGATCTCGGGGAGGTCGAGAGACCCAGTACTTC. As protein: CSARSRGGRETQYF.

This chain connects TRBV5-1 to TRBJ2-5; 8 positions match TRBD1. The CDR3 extends over 17 amino acids. The V gene end was trimmed by 1 base and the J gene end by 5 bases; junction bases not matched to a gene: 13. CDR1 SGHRS and CDR2 YFSETQ come from the germline V gene. This CDR3 is CASSLTRPQGVGETQYF. CDR3 nucleotide sequence: TGCGCCAGCAGCTTGACACGGCCACAGGGGGTCGGGGAGACCCAGTACTTC.

In this sample, this clonotype turned up a few times. The chain recombines TRBV3-1 with TRBJ1-1; 7 bases are shared with TRBD1. The CDR3 loop spans 15 amino acids. V was pared by 1 base and J by 4 bases, with 6 bases of the junction left unmatched. CDR1 and CDR2 (germline): LGHDT, YNNKEL (reference sequence). CDR3 coding DNA: TGTGCCAGCAGCCAAGGAACAGGGGCGGCCACTGAAGCTTTCTTT. Its protein product is CASSQGTGAATEAFF.

V and J are TRBV25-1 and TRBJ1-4; D remains unclear. CDR1 is MGHDK and CDR2 is SYGVNS in the germline V gene. V shed 6 bases and J shed 0 bases, with 14 bases lying between them. The CDR3 loop spans 16 amino acids. CDR3 nucleotides: TGTGCCAGCAGCGTCGGACGGTCCGCAACTAATGAAAAACTGTTTTTT. It translates to CASSVGRSATNEKLFF.

The chain links TRBV18 to TRBJ2-7; D unresolved. V dropped 1 base and J dropped 4 bases, with 17 bases sitting between them. This CDR3 is 16 amino acids long. The germline gives CDR1 KGHSH, CDR2 LQKENI. CDR3 nucleotide sequence: TGTGCCAGCTCACCACGGCCAAGACGGATGAGTTACGAGCAGTACGTC. This sequence encodes CASSPRPRRMSYEQYV.

CDR3 sequence reads: CASTGGTPQETQYF. Here the CDR3 DNA reads TGTGCCAGCACGGGGGGGACACCACAAGAGACCCAGTACTTC. V is TRBV6-1 and J is TRBJ2-5, with 8 bases aligning to TRBD2. The length of the CDR3 is 14 residues. With 7 bases clipped from V and 2 bases from J, the junction kept 6 bases outside the gene matches. CDR1 is MNHNS, CDR2 SASEGT, per germline.

This clonotype was detected only a few times. For the CDR3, the DNA is TGCAGTGCTCTTGGGACGCCCCTTGAGCAGTTCTTC. Amino acid sequence: CSALGTPLEQFF. The chain employs TRBV20-1 and TRBJ2-1; the D call may be TRBD1 or TRBD2 (5 bases each). Trimming cost V 5 bases and J 9 bases, with 14 bases left between them. CDR1 and CDR2 (germline): DFQATT, SNEGSKA (reference sequence). The CDR3 has 12 residues.

This clonotype was picked up a small number of times. The V and J genes are TRBV15 and TRBJ1-1; D is unclear. The CDR3 totals 13 residues. Germline assignment: CDR1 LNHNV and CDR2 YYDKDF (reference sequence). Trimming removed 0 bases from V and 3 bases from J, with 5 bases in between. CDR3 sequence reads: CATSRERDTEAFF. The DNA for the CDR3 is TGTGCCACCAGCAGAGAAAGGGACACTGAAGCTTTCTTT.

The chain recombines TRBV6-4 with TRBJ2-3; D is possibly TRBD2 (6 bases). The germline V and J ends were trimmed by 0 bases and 2 bases, with 9 bases remaining between them. Germline V lookup: CDR1 MRHNA, CDR2 SNTAGT. The CDR3 totals 15 residues. The CDR3 protein is CASSDSGGNTDTQYF. For the CDR3, the DNA is TGTGCCAGCAGTGACTCGGGAGGAAACACAGATACGCAGTATTTT.

This clonotype occurred a few times. The rearrangement uses TRBV20-1 and TRBJ2-1, with TRBD2 matching over 12 bases. The CDR3 runs 17 residues. V was clipped by 0 bases and J by 3 bases; unmatched bases: 6. Germline CDR1 and CDR2: DFQATT and SNEGSKA (reference sequence). For the CDR3, the DNA is TGCAGTGCTAGAGATCCCCTAGCGGGGGGGTTCTACAATGAGCAGTTCTTC. This sequence encodes CSARDPLAGGFYNEQFF.

This clonotype was counted only a few times. CDR3 region: CASSRGRIRDQPQHF. CDR3 nucleotides: TGTGCCAGCAGCCGAGGGAGGATTAGGGATCAGCCCCAGCATTTT. This chain connects TRBV7-8 to TRBJ1-5; D not resolved. This CDR3 comprises 15 residues. CDR1 and CDR2 (germline): SGHVS, FQNEAQ. The V end lost 5 bases, the J end lost 5 bases, and 16 bases lay between the germline ends. Filled out from reference TRBV7-8 and TRBJ1-5, the complete variable domain reads GAGVSQSPRYKVAKRGQDVALRCDPISGHVSLFWYQQALGQGPEFLTYFQNEAQLDKSGLPSDRFFAERPEGSVSTLKIQRTQQEDSAVYLCASSRGRIRDQPQHFGDGTRLSIL.

The V call is TRBV6-2 or TRBV6-3, the J call TRBJ2-1; TRBD2 is a possible D gene (5 bases). CDR1 is MNHEY and CDR2 is SVGEGT in the germline V gene. The CDR3 extends over 11 amino acids. The ends were cut back, 5 bases at V and 14 bases at J, with 13 bases in the middle. The CDR3 nucleotides are TGTGCCAGCAGTCCCCCGGGAATAAAGTTCTTC. Its translation: CASSPPGIKFF.

The chain joins TRBV11-2 to TRBJ2-2, with 12 nucleotides matching TRBD2. V shed 1 base and J 3 bases; nucleotides not matched to a gene: 6. Germline CDR1 is SGHAT and CDR2 is FQNNGV. This CDR3 spans 18 amino acids. The CDR3 region is CASSLVATSGGYTGELFF. CDR3 in DNA: TGTGCCAGCAGCTTAGTGGCTACTAGCGGGGGGTACACCGGGGAGCTGTTTTTT.

This clonotype occurred many times. The V call is TRBV11-2, the J call TRBJ2-5; D gene uncertain. The germline gives CDR1 SGHAT, CDR2 FQNNGV. This CDR3 contains 13 residues. V was pared by 3 bases and J by 2 bases, with 7 bases between. For the CDR3, the DNA is TGTGCCAGCAGCTTGGCAGCTCAAGAGACCCAGTACTTC. This sequence encodes CASSLAAQETQYF.